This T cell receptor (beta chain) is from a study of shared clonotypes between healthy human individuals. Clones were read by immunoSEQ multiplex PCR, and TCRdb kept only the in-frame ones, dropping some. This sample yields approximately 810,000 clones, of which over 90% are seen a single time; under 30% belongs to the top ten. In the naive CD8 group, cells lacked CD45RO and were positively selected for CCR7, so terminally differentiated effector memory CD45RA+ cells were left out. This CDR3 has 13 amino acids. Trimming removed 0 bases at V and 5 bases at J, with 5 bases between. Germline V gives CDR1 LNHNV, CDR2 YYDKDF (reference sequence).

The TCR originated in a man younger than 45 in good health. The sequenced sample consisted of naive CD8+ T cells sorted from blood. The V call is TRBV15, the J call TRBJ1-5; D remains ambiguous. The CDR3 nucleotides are TGTGCCACCAGCAGAGAAACCCATCAGCCCCAGCATTTT. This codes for CATSRETHQPQHF.